This T cell receptor beta chain was retrieved from a study of T cells after yellow fever vaccination. V gave up 4 bases and J gave up 4 bases, with 10 bases separating them. Germline loops: CDR1 LGHNT, CDR2 FRNRAP. The CDR3 spans 14 residues. A universal primer site and UMIs were added as TCR cDNA was made by 5'RACE template switching. One entry per CDR3 protein, called by TCRdb with MiXCR from the 5' RACE reads. The sample lists about 550,000 distinct CDR3 sequences; approximately 21% were seen once. The chain uses TRBV12-5 and TRBJ2-2; TRBD1 is a possible D gene (6 bases). The material was PBMCs, obtained 15 days after the yellow fever booster vaccination. The source of this sequence is a man aged 25 to 40 who received the YFV17D yellow fever vaccine. The CDR3 here is CASGSDSSTGELFF. The CDR3 DNA sequence: TGTGCTAGTGGTTCGGACAGTTCCACCGGGGAGCTGTTTTTT.